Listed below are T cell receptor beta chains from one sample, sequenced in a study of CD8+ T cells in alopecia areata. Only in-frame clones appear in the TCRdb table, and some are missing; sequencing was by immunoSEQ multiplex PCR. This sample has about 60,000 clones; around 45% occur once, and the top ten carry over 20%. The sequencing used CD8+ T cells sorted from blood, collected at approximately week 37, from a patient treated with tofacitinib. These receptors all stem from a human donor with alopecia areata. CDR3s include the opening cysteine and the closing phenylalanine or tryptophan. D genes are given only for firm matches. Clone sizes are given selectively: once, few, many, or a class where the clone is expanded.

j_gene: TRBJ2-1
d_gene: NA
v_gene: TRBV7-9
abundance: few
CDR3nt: TGTGCCAGCACCTCCTACGGCGTTGATGAGCAGTTCTTC
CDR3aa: CASTSYGVDEQFF

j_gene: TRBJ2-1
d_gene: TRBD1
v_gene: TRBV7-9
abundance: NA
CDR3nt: TGTGCCAGCAGCTCAAATGCGAACCGGGACAGGGTCAATGAGCAGTTCTTC
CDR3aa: CASSSNANRDRVNEQFF

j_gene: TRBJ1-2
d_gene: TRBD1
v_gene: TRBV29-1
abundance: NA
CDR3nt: TGCAGCGTTGCCTCCCGACAGGGGAGGGACTATGGCTACACCTTC
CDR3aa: CSVASRQGRDYGYTF

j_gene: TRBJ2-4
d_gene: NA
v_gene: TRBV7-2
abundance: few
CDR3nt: TGTGCCAGCAGCTTATCACGGGAGAGAGCCAAAAACATTCAGTACTTC
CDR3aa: CASSLSRERAKNIQYF

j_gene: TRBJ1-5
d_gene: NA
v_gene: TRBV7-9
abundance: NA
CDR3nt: TGTGCCAGCAGGGTTGGCAATCAGCCCCAGCATTTT
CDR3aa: CASRVGNQPQHF

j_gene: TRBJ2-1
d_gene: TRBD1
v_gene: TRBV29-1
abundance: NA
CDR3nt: TGCAGCGTTGAAGGCAGAAGGGGGCGGTACAATGAGCAGTTCTTC
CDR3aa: CSVEGRRGRYNEQFF

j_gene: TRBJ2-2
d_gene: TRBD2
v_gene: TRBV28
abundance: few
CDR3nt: TGTGCCAGCAGTTCCTTAGCGGGAGGGAACACCGGGGAGCTGTTTTTT
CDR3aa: CASSSLAGGNTGELFF

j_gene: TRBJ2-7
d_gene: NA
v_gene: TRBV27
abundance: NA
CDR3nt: TGTGCCAGCAGTGAGCTAGACGAGCAGTACTTC
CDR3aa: CASSELDEQYF

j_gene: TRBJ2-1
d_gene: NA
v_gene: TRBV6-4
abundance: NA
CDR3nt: TGTGCCAGCAGTGTAACGACCTCCAATGAGCAGTTCTTC
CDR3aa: CASSVTTSNEQFF

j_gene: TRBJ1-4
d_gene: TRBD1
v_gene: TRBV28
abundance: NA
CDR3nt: TGTGCCAGACGGGACAGTAATGAAAAACTGTTTTTT
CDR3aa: CARRDSNEKLFF

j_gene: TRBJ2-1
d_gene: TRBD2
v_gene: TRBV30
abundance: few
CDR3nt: TGTGCCTGGAGTGTAACGGGAGGGCCATCGGATGAGCAGTTCTTC
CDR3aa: CAWSVTGGPSDEQFF

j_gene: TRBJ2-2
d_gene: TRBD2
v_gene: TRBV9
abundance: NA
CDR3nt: TGTGCCAGCAGCTCGCCGCCCGCGGGAGGGCGGACCGGGGAGCTGTTTTTT
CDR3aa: CASSSPPAGGRTGELFF

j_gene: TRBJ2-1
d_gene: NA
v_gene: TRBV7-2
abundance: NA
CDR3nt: TGTGCCAGCAGCGCGTACCGGACCCGTGGGAATGAGCAGTTCTTC
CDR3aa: CASSAYRTRGNEQFF

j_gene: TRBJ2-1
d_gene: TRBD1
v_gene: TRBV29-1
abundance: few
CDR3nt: TGCAGCGTGGGGACAGGGAGGGATTACAATGAGCAGTTCTTC
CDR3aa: CSVGTGRDYNEQFF

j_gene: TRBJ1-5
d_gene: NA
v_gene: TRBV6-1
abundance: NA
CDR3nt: TGTGCCAGCAGTGCGGGATATAGCAATCAGCCCCAGCATTTT
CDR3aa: CASSAGYSNQPQHF

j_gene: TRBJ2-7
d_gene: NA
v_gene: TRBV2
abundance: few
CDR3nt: TGTGCCAGCAGTGACCATCCGGACAGCTCCTACGAGCAGTACTTC
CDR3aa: CASSDHPDSSYEQYF

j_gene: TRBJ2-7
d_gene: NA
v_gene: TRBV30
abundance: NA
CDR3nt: TGTGCCTGGAGTGTGGTGCAGGGTAGACGGGGCGAGCAGTACTTC
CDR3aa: CAWSVVQGRRGEQYF

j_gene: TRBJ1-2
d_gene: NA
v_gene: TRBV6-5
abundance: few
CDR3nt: TGTGCCAGCAGTTACTCGACCGGAGCTATGAGCGGCTACACCTTC
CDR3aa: CASSYSTGAMSGYTF

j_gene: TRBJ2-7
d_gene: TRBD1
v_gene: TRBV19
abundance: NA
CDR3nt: TGTGCCAGTAGTATAATGGGACAGGGCCCCAACGAGCAGTACTTC
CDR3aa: CASSIMGQGPNEQYF

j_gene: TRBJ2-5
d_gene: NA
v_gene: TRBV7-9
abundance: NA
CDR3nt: TGTGCCAGCAGCTTTGGCAGGTTCGAGACCCAGTACTTC
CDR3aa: CASSFGRFETQYF

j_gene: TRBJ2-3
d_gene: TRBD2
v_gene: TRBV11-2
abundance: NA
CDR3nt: TGTGCCAGCAGCTCCTCTTACGCCGGACTAGCGGGAGTTTCAGATACGCAGTATTTT
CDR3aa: CASSSSYAGLAGVSDTQYF

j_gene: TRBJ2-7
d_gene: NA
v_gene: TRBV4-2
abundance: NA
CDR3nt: TGTGCCAGCAGCCAAGATCCGGTTGGCGAGCAGTACTTC
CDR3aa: CASSQDPVGEQYF

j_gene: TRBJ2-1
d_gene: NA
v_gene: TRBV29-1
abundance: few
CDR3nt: TGCAGCGTCACCCCGGGCAATGAGCAGTTCTTC
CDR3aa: CSVTPGNEQFF

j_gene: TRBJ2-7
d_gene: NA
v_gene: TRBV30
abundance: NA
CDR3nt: TGTGCCTGGGGGGTTATAAACGAGCAGTACTTC
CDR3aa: CAWGVINEQYF

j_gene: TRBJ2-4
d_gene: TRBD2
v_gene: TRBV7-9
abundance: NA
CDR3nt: TGTGCCAGCAGCCCACCCGGGGGGGGGCTCAAAAACATTCAGTACTTC
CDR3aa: CASSPPGGGLKNIQYF

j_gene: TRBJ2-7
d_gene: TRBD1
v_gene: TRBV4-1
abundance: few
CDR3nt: TGCGCCAGCAGCCAATCGGGACAGGGAGATTACGAGCAGTACTTC
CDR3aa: CASSQSGQGDYEQYF

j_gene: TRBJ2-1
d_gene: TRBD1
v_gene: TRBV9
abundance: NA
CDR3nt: TGTGCCAGCAGCGTAGGCCAGGGGGCCTACAATGAGCAGTTCTTC
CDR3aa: CASSVGQGAYNEQFF

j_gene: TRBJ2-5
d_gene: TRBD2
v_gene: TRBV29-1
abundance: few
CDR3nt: TGCAGCGTTGAGAGGACTAGCGGGAGGAGAGAGACCCAGTACTTC
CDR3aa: CSVERTSGRRETQYF

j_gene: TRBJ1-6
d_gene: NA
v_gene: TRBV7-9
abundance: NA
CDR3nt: TGTGCCAGCAGCTTATCCCCCGGAAATTCACCCCTCCACTTT
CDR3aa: CASSLSPGNSPLHF

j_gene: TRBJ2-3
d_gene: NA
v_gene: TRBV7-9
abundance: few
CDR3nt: TGTGCCAGCAGCCCGCCGACTAGGCCTACGCAGTATTTT
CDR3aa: CASSPPTRPTQYF

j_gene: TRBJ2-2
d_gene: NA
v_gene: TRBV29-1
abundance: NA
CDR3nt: TGCAGCGTTGTGCTTCGAGCCGGGGAGCTGTTTTTT
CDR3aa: CSVVLRAGELFF

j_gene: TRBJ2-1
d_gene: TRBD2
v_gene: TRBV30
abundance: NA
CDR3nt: TGTGCCTGGAGTGATGATAGCGGGGTCTACAATGAGCAGTTCTTC
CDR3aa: CAWSDDSGVYNEQFF

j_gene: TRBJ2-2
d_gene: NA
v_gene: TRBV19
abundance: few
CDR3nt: TGTGCCAGTAGCCAAAGAAATACTAACACCGGGGAGCTGTTTTTT
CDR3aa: CASSQRNTNTGELFF